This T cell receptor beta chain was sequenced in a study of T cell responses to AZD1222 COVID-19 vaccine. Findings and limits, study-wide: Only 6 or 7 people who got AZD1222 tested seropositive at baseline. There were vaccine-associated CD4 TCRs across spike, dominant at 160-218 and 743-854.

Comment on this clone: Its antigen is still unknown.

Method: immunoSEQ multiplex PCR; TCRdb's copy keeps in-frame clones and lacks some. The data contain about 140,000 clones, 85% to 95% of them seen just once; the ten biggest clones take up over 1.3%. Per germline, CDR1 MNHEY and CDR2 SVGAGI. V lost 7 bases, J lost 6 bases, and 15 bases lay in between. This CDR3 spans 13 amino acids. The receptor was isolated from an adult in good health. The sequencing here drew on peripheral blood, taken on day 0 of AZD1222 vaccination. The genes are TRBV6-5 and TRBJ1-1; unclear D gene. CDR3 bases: TGTGCCAGCACTAAAAGGAATTCCCCTGAAGCTTTCTTT. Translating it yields CASTKRNSPEAFF.